This T cell receptor (beta chain) was sequenced during a study of blood T cell repertoires in COVID-19. About the study: Collection of acute and convalescent COVID-19 samples took place in the United States, Italy and Spain. T cells, B-cell-depleted T cells, or PBMCs supplied cDNA or gDNA.

Authors' processing steps: The authors estimated nucleated cell counts from reference gene primer amplification. The protocol was immunoSEQ multiplex PCR, while the TCRdb copy is restricted to in-frame clones and leaves out a portion. The V and J calls and clone size come from that table; D and trimming were worked out from the DNA. Counted here are 250,000 to 300,000 clones, around nine tenths occurring once; the ten biggest clones make up just under 2%. This CDR3 region has 19 residues. V shed 0 bases, J shed 5 bases, and the junction held 10 bases outside the gene matches. Germline CDR1 and CDR2: LNHNV and YYDKDF (reference sequence).

The chain couples TRBV15 to TRBJ2-5; 15 bases map to TRBD2. Sequencing used peripheral blood. This receptor was taken from a young man with active or convalescent COVID-19. For the CDR3, the DNA is TGTGCCACCAGCAGAGATCTGTGGACTAGCGGGGGGGCCCGGGAGACCCAGTACTTC. This translates into CATSRDLWTSGGARETQYF.